The clone carrying this T cell receptor beta chain has a handful of counts. What it recognizes is unknown. This record belongs to a study of identical twins. Using its own MiXCR run on the 5' RACE reads, TCRdb lists one record per CDR3 protein. The sample lists some 570,000 distinct CDR3 sequences, about 20% occurring once. The germline CDR1 and CDR2 sequences are DFQATT and SNEGSKA (reference sequence). The CDR3 covers 15 residues. Unmatched junction bases numbered 9, after V lost 4 bases and J lost 1 base. Study-level findings and limits: Zero-insertion findings could be partly confounded by invariant cells (MAIT and iNKT cells).

These data also featured in a second study, about yellow fever vaccine responses in identical twins.

J is TRBJ1-1 and V is TRBV20-1; 7 nucleotides agree with TRBD1. The clonotype originates from a young woman in good health. Sequenced sample: CD4+ T cells sorted from blood. The CDR3 sequence: CSATSIRTGNTEAFF. In DNA, the CDR3 is TGCAGTGCTACCTCAATCCGGACAGGGAACACTGAAGCTTTCTTT.